These T cell receptor beta chains were read from a single sample in a study of blood T cell repertoires in COVID-19. Sequenced by immunoSEQ multiplex PCR; TCRdb stores in-frame clones only, minus some. The profile shows about 100,000 clones, around 75% of them singletons. Specimen: peripheral blood. These receptors all stem from a human donor in a cohort sampled during active COVID-19. CDR3s include the opening cysteine and the closing phenylalanine or tryptophan. A D gene is named only where the DNA matches it firmly. Size is omitted from some rows. Given values are once, few, many or a class for expanded clones.

J	V	size	D	CDR3	DNA
TRBJ1-4	TRBV7-8	-	-	CASSFDFLATNEKLFF	TGTGCCAGCAGCTTTGACTTCCTTGCAACTAATGAAAAACTGTTTTTT
TRBJ2-5	TRBV2	-	TRBD1	CASRDRVQETQYF	TGTGCCAGCAGGGACAGGGTCCAAGAGACCCAGTACTTC
TRBJ1-2	TRBV7-9	-	-	CASSYRAGYTF	TGTGCCAGCAGCTACAGGGCTGGCTACACCTTC
TRBJ2-4	TRBV7-9	-	-	CASTPGGFRNIQYF	TGTGCCAGCACCCCCGGCGGTTTCAGAAACATTCAGTACTTC
TRBJ2-2	TRBV4-2	-	TRBD2	CASTQERGGGELFF	TGTGCCAGCACCCAGGAGCGGGGGGGCGGGGAGCTGTTTTTT
TRBJ2-2	TRBV2	-	TRBD2	CASSRLAGGSGELFF	TGTGCCAGCAGCCGACTAGCGGGTGGTTCCGGGGAGCTGTTTTTT
TRBJ2-1	TRBV19	-	-	CASSIRAGEQFF	TGTGCCAGTAGTATCCGCGCGGGTGAGCAGTTCTTC
TRBJ1-1	TRBV11-3	-	TRBD1	CASSPQGAGAAEAFF	TGTGCCAGCAGCCCTCAGGGGGCTGGGGCCGCTGAAGCTTTCTTT
TRBJ1-3	TRBV29-1	-	-	CSVELPSSGNTIYF	TGCAGCGTTGAATTGCCGAGCTCTGGAAACACCATATATTTT
TRBJ1-1	TRBV19	-	-	CASSISPREDTEAFF	TGTGCCAGTAGTATCAGCCCGCGGGAGGACACTGAAGCTTTCTTT
TRBJ2-1	TRBV18	few	TRBD2	CASSPSPGGRDNEQFF	TGTGCCAGCTCACCATCCCCGGGAGGGAGGGACAATGAGCAGTTCTTC
TRBJ2-1	TRBV5-8	-	-	CASSRPLAPIDNEQFF	TGTGCCAGCAGCCGCCCTCTAGCGCCGATTGACAATGAGCAGTTCTTC
TRBJ2-1	TRBV7-2	many	-	CASSLVVDNEQFF	TGTGCCAGCAGCTTAGTAGTAGACAATGAGCAGTTCTTC
TRBJ2-7	TRBV4-2	-	TRBD2	CASSQDLAGASSYEQYF	TGTGCCAGCAGCCAAGATCTAGCGGGAGCATCGTCCTACGAGCAGTACTTC
TRBJ1-1	TRBV6-6	-	-	CASSYDSQNTEAFF	TGTGCCAGCAGTTACGACAGCCAAAACACTGAAGCTTTCTTT
TRBJ2-3	TRBV20-1	-	TRBD2	CSASVLAGVTDTQYF	TGCAGTGCTAGTGTTCTAGCGGGAGTCACAGATACGCAGTATTTT
TRBJ2-7	TRBV18	-	TRBD1	CASSHPGQVNYEQYF	TGTGCCAGCTCACACCCGGGACAGGTTAACTACGAGCAGTACTTC
TRBJ2-7	TRBV7-9	few	-	CASSLRAGAYEQYF	TGTGCCAGCAGCCTCCGAGCGGGTGCCTACGAGCAGTACTTC
TRBJ2-7	TRBV6-2/TRBV6-3	-	TRBD1	CASSYGQGNHEQYF	TGTGCCAGCAGTTATGGACAGGGAAATCACGAGCAGTACTTC
TRBJ1-4	TRBV5-5	-	-	CASSLRVANEKLFF	TGTGCCAGCAGCCTCAGGGTTGCTAATGAAAAACTGTTTTTT
TRBJ2-2	TRBV7-8	once	-	CASSPLGQPVKITGELFF	TGTGCCAGCAGCCCGCTGGGACAACCGGTGAAAATAACCGGGGAGCTGTTTTTT
TRBJ2-7	TRBV15	-	-	CATSRDRVYEQYF	TGTGCCACCAGCAGAGATCGTGTCTACGAGCAGTACTTC
TRBJ2-1	TRBV6-1	-	TRBD1	CASSQGTANTYNEQFF	TGTGCCAGCAGTCAAGGGACAGCGAATACCTACAATGAGCAGTTCTTC
TRBJ2-7	TRBV5-4	-	-	CASSLGRSYEQYF	TGTGCCAGCAGCTTGGGCAGGTCCTACGAGCAGTACTTC
TRBJ1-2	TRBV10-3	-	-	CAISAGEGSDYGYTF	TGTGCCATCAGTGCGGGGGAGGGTTCCGACTATGGCTACACCTTC
TRBJ1-5	TRBV12-3/TRBV12-4	-	TRBD1	CASSLTGGSPQHF	TGTGCCAGCAGTTTGACAGGGGGATCTCCCCAGCATTTT
TRBJ2-2	TRBV11-3	once	-	CASSLALTGELFF	TGTGCCAGCAGCTTAGCTCTTACCGGGGAGCTGTTTTTT
TRBJ2-5	TRBV2	-	TRBD2	CASRRLAGGWGETQYF	TGTGCCAGCAGGCGGTTAGCGGGAGGCTGGGGGGAGACCCAGTACTTC
TRBJ1-1	TRBV5-8	-	TRBD1	CASSLDRGPNTEAFF	TGTGCCAGCAGCCTAGACAGGGGCCCGAACACTGAAGCTTTCTTT
TRBJ1-2	TRBV6-5	-	-	CATSNRGDYGYTF	TGTGCCACCAGCAATCGGGGGGACTATGGCTACACCTTC
TRBJ2-3	TRBV7-6	-	-	CASSPRTGSTDTQYF	TGTGCCAGCAGCCCCCGAACGGGGAGCACAGATACGCAGTATTTT
TRBJ2-1	TRBV20-1	-	TRBD1	CRPYTGTGGFF	TGCAGACCCTATACCGGGACAGGGGGGTTCTTC
TRBJ2-7	TRBV5-6	-	TRBD1	CASRTGSSYEQYF	TGTGCCAGCCGGACAGGTTCTTCCTACGAGCAGTACTTC
TRBJ2-3	TRBV2	-	TRBD2	CASVPLAGGRDTQYF	TGTGCCAGTGTACCTCTAGCGGGAGGGCGAGATACGCAGTATTTT
TRBJ1-1	TRBV10-3	-	-	CATRVGNTEAFF	TGTGCCACCCGGGTCGGGAACACTGAAGCTTTCTTT
TRBJ2-1	TRBV25-1	few	-	CASQDRSYNEQFF	TGTGCCAGCCAGGACAGATCATACAATGAGCAGTTCTTC
TRBJ1-5	TRBV16	once	TRBD1	CASSLLDRAINQPQHF	TGTGCCAGCAGCCTCTTGGACAGGGCCATCAATCAGCCCCAGCATTTT
TRBJ2-7	TRBV16	-	TRBD1	CASSHLGRDSSYEQYF	TGTGCCAGCAGCCATTTGGGTCGGGACAGCTCCTACGAGCAGTACTTC
TRBJ1-6	TRBV10-3	-	-	CAISEGGRFSPLHF	TGTGCCATCAGTGAGGGGGGCAGATTCTCACCCCTCCACTTT
TRBJ1-5	TRBV27	-	-	CASSLTVAYNQPQHF	TGTGCCAGCAGTTTGACAGTAGCATACAATCAGCCCCAGCATTTT
TRBJ2-1	TRBV6-6	-	-	CASSPGRSGQFF	TGTGCCAGCAGTCCGGGCCGTAGCGGGCAGTTCTTC
TRBJ2-5	TRBV5-1	few	-	CASSPIPGGRETQYF	TGCGCCAGCAGCCCCATCCCAGGGGGGAGGGAGACCCAGTACTTC
TRBJ2-1	TRBV5-1	-	-	CASSLAQGIYNEQFF	TGCGCCAGCAGCTTGGCCCAGGGGATATACAATGAGCAGTTCTTC
TRBJ2-5	TRBV27	-	-	CASSLKQGETQYF	TGTGCCAGCAGTTTAAAGCAGGGAGAGACCCAGTACTTC
TRBJ2-5	TRBV7-9	-	TRBD2	CASSLGLAEETQYF	TGTGCCAGCAGCTTGGGACTAGCGGAAGAGACCCAGTACTTC
TRBJ2-7	TRBV27	-	TRBD1	CASSIRDGPGQGYEQYF	TGTGCCAGCAGCATAAGGGACGGGCCGGGACAGGGTTACGAGCAGTACTTC
TRBJ2-1	TRBV25-1	few	TRBD2	CASSSGLADNEQFF	TGTGCCAGCAGTTCGGGACTAGCGGACAATGAGCAGTTCTTC
TRBJ2-5	TRBV5-1	-	-	CASSTGFRETQYF	TGCGCCAGCAGCACAGGGTTTCGGGAGACCCAGTACTTC
TRBJ1-1	TRBV3-1/TRBV3-2	-	TRBD1	CASSFGTVNTEAFF	TGTGCCAGCAGCTTTGGGACAGTGAACACTGAAGCTTTCTTT
TRBJ2-7	TRBV18	-	TRBD1	CASSLATGSYEQYF	TGTGCCAGCTCACTTGCGACAGGGTCCTACGAGCAGTACTTC
TRBJ2-5	TRBV3-1/TRBV3-2	-	-	CASSQYGADQETQYF	TGTGCCAGCAGCCAATACGGAGCGGACCAAGAGACCCAGTACTTC
TRBJ2-2	TRBV19	-	TRBD1	CASTARDRDTGELFF	TGTGCCAGTACCGCAAGGGACAGGGACACCGGGGAGCTGTTTTTT
TRBJ2-3	TRBV20-1	-	TRBD2	CSASGASGVGDTQYF	TGCAGTGCTAGTGGGGCTAGCGGAGTGGGAGATACGCAGTATTTT
TRBJ2-1	TRBV29-1	-	TRBD2	CSVVPTSGKPEQFF	TGCAGCGTTGTTCCGACTAGCGGGAAACCCGAGCAGTTCTTC